This T cell receptor beta chain was captured by sequencing in a study of cytomegalovirus exposure and HLA in healthy donors. Whole-study findings and limits: The study recorded around 160 TCR beta chains that were cytomegalovirus-associated. Generally TCR sequences proved uncommon, though certain public TCRs appeared in numerous donors.

The CDR3 loop spans 13 amino acids. From germline, CDR1 is MNHEY and CDR2 SVGAGI. V was pared by 4 bases and J by 5 bases, with 11 bases between. Repertoires were generated with immunoSEQ multiplex PCR, while TCRdb's copy carries only in-frame clones and drops some. The sample yields about 140,000 clones, roughly nine tenths seen once. Notes on this clone: What it recognizes is unknown.

Material: PBMCs. The V and J genes are TRBV6-5 and TRBJ1-1; D is possibly TRBD1 (5 bases). The receptor comes from a man aged 18 to 35 in good health and CMV-seronegative. The CDR3 DNA is TGTGCCAGCAGTTTACAGGCGACGACTGAAGCTTTCTTT. It yields the protein CASSLQATTEAFF.